This T cell receptor (beta chain) was obtained from a study of blood T cell repertoires in COVID-19. Study context: Collection of acute and convalescent COVID-19 samples took place in the United States, Italy and Spain. The analysed material was cDNA or gDNA that came from T cells, B-cell-depleted T cells, or PBMCs.

This CDR3 region has 15 residues. Trimming cost V 0 bases and J 5 bases; bases outside gene matches: 5. CDR1 is SGDLS and CDR2 is YYNGEE in the germline V gene. Followed over time, Seattle patients had been enrolled while infection was active. Original processing methods: Counts of nucleated cells, estimated from reference gene primer amplification, were obtained. Using immunoSEQ multiplex PCR, the repertoire was profiled, and TCRdb retains in-frame clones only, with some absent. V and J calls and clone size follow that table, whereas D and trimming were derived from the DNA. The repertoire consists of 200,000 to 300,000 clones, with roughly 86% occurring once and the leading ten covering roughly 5.2%.

The rearrangement joins TRBV9 to TRBJ2-3, with 8 bases identical to TRBD2. The TCR sequence derives from a woman aged 80 or over with COVID-19, enrolled during active disease. The sample consisted of peripheral blood. DNA of the CDR3: TGTGCCAGCAGCGTAGCGGGGGGGCAGCTAGATACGCAGTATTTT. As protein: CASSVAGGQLDTQYF.